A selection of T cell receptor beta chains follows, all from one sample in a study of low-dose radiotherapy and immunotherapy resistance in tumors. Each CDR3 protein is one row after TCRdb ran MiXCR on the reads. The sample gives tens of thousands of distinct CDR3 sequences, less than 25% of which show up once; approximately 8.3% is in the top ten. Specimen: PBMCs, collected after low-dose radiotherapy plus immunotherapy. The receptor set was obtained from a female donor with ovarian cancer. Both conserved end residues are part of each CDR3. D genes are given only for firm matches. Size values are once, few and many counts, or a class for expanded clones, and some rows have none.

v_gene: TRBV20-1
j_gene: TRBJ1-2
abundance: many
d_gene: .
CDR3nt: TGCAGTGCGAAAAAGACCGGGACGGTGTCGGGGGGCTACACCTTC
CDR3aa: CSAKKTGTVSGGYTF

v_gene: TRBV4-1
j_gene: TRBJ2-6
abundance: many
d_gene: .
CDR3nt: TGCGCCAGCAGCCAAGAGATGGAGGGGGCTTCTGGGGCCAACGTCCTGACTTTC
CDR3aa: CASSQEMEGASGANVLTF

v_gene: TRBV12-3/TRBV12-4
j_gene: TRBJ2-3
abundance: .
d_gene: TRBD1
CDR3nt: TGTGCCAGCAGCGGGGACAGTACTTACACAGATACGCAGTATTTT
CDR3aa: CASSGDSTYTDTQYF

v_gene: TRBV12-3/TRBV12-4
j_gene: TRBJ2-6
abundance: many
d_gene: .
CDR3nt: TGTGCCAGTCTTACCTCTGGGGCCAACGTCCTGACTTTC
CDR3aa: CASLTSGANVLTF

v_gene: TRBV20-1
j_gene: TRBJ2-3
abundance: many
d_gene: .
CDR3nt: TGCAGTGCCACCAGGGGGGGGGCGTCAGATACGCAGTATTTT
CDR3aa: CSATRGGASDTQYF

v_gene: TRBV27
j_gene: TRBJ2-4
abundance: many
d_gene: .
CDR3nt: TGTGCCAGCAGTCCGGGGGGGACAGGGAAAAACATTCAGTACTTC
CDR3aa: CASSPGGTGKNIQYF

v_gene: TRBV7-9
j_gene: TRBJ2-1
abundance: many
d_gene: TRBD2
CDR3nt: TGTGCCAGCAGCCTACTAGCGGGGGGGCCCAATGAGCAGTTCTTC
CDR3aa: CASSLLAGGPNEQFF

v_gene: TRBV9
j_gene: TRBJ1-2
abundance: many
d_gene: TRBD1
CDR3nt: TGTGCCAGTACCAGAACAGGGGGCCACTATGGCTACACCTTC
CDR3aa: CASTRTGGHYGYTF

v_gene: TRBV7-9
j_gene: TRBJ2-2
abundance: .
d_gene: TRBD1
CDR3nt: TGTGCCAGCAGGTTAGGGCCTCCGGGACAGGTGGTTCGAAACACCGGGGAGCTGTTTTTT
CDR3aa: CASRLGPPGQVVRNTGELFF

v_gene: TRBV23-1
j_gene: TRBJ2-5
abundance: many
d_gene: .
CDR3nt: TGCGCCAGCAGTCACCAGGATGGGGAGGAGACCCAGTACTTC
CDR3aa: CASSHQDGEETQYF

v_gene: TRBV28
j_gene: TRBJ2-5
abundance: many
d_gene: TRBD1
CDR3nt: TGTGCCAGCAGTTTAGGAGATTCGACAGGGCAAGAGACCCAGTACTTC
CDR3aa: CASSLGDSTGQETQYF

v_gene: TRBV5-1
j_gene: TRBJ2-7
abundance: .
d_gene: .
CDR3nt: TGCGCCAGCAGCTTGGTCGCAGGGGGGGCCTACGAGCAGTACTTC
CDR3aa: CASSLVAGGAYEQYF

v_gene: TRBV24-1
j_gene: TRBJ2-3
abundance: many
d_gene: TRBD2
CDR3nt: TGTGCCACCAGTGACCTAGCGGGAACAGATACGCAGTATTTT
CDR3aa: CATSDLAGTDTQYF

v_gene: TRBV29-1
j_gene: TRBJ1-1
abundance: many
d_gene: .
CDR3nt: TGCAGCGGGGGGGGGGCAGGGGAGACCCTTAACACTGAAGCTTTCTTT
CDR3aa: CSGGGAGETLNTEAFF

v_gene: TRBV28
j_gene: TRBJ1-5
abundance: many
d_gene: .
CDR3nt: TGTGCCAGCGTTGATGTCAATCAGCCCCAGCATTTT
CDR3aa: CASVDVNQPQHF

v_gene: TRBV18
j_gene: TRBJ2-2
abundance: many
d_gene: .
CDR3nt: TGTGCCAGCTCACTTCAGGATACCGGGGAGCTGTTTTTT
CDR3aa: CASSLQDTGELFF

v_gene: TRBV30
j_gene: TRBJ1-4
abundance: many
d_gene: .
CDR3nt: TGTGCCTGGAGTCCGCTGGGACTGCAAAATGAAAAACTGTTTTTT
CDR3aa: CAWSPLGLQNEKLFF

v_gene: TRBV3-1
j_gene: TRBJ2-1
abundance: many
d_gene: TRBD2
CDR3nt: TGTGCCAGCAGCCAGACTAGCAGCTCCTACAATGAGCAGTTCTTC
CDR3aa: CASSQTSSSYNEQFF

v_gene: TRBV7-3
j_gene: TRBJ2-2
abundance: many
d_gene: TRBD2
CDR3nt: TGTGCCAGCAGCCCCTTTGGGGGGGCCGGGGAGCTGTTTTTT
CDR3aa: CASSPFGGAGELFF

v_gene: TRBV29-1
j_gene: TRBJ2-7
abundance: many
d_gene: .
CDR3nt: TGCAGCGTTGGGGCCTTTAAAGGAAACGAGCAGTACTTC
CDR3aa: CSVGAFKGNEQYF

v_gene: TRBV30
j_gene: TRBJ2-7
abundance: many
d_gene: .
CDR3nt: TGTGCCTGGAGTGTACGTTCAGGGCTTGAGCAGTACTTC
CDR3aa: CAWSVRSGLEQYF

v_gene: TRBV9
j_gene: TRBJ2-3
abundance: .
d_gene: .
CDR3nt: TGTGCCAGCAGTTTGGGACCGCTAAGCACAGATACGCAGTATTTT
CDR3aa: CASSLGPLSTDTQYF

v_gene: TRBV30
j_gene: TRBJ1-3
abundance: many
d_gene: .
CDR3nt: TGTGCCCGGTCCTCTGGAAACACCATATATTTT
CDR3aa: CARSSGNTIYF

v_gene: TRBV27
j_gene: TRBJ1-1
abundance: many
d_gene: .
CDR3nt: TGTGCCAGCAGTTTCCGCGGACAGCTCATGAACACTGAAGCTTTCTTT
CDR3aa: CASSFRGQLMNTEAFF

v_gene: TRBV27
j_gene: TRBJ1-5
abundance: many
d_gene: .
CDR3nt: TGTGCCAGCAGTCCATACAAGGGGGATCAGCCCCAGCATTTT
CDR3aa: CASSPYKGDQPQHF

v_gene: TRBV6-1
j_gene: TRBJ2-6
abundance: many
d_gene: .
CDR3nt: TGTGCCAGCAGTGAAGCGATTTACACTGGGGCCAACGTCCTGACTTTC
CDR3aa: CASSEAIYTGANVLTF

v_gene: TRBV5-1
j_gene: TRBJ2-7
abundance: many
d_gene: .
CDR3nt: TGCGCCAGCAGCGGGGGTGTCGGATCCTACGAGCAGTACTTC
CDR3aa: CASSGGVGSYEQYF

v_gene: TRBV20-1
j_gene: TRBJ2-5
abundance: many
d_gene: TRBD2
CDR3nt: TGCAGTGCTAGAGATGTATCTAGCGGGGGGGCAGGGGAGACCCAGTACTTC
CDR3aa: CSARDVSSGGAGETQYF

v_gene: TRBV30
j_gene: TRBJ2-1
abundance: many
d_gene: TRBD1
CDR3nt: TGTGCCTGGAGTGTAGACAGGGGGCCGTTCTTC
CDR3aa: CAWSVDRGPFF

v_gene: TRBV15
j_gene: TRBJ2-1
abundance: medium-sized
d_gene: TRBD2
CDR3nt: TGTGCCACCAGCAGAGATAGCGGGACTTACAATGAGCAGTTCTTC
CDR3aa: CATSRDSGTYNEQFF

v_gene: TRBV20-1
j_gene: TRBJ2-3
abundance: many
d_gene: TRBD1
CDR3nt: TGCAGTGCCCGGGACAGGGGGAGGACAGATACGCAGTATTTT
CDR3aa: CSARDRGRTDTQYF

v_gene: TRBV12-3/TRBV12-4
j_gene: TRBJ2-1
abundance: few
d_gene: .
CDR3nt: TGTGCCATCTTGTCCCTGGGCCCCTACAATGAGCAGTTCTTC
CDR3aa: CAILSLGPYNEQFF

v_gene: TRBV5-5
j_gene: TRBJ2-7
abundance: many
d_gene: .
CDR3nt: TGTGCCAGCAGCTCGACCGGGGTCCGAATTAAATACGAGCAGTACTTC
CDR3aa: CASSSTGVRIKYEQYF

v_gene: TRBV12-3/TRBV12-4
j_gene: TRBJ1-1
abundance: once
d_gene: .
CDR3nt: TGTGCCAGCAGGGAGCCAGAGACTGAAGCTTTCTTT
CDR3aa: CASREPETEAFF

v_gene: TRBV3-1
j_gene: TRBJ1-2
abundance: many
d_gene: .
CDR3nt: TGTGCCAGCAGCCGGCTCGAGGGGGAGGCCTATGGCTACACCTTC
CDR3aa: CASSRLEGEAYGYTF

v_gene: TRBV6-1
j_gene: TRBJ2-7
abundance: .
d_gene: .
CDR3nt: TGTGCCAGCAGTGAATGGGACGTGGCGAAATTC
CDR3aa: CASSEWDVAKF

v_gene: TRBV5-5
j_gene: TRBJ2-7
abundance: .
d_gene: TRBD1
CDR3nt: TGTGCCAGCAGCTTGCAGACAGGGACGATTCGCGAGCAGTACTTC
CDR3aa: CASSLQTGTIREQYF

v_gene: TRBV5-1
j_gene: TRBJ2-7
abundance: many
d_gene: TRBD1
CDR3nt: TGCGCCAGCAGCTTCGGGACAGGGGACGAGCAGTACTTC
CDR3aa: CASSFGTGDEQYF

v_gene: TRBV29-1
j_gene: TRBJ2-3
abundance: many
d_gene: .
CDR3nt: TGCAGCGTTTGCCCGGAACTGGGAAGCACAGATACGCAGTATTTT
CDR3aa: CSVCPELGSTDTQYF

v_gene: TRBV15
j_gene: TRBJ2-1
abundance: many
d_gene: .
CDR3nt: TGTGCCACCAGCACCAGCATGAGTGATGAGCAGTTCTTC
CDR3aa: CATSTSMSDEQFF

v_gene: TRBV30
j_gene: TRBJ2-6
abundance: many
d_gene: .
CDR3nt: TGTGCCTGGAGCGTAAGTCACTCTGGGGCCAACGTCCTGACTTTC
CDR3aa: CAWSVSHSGANVLTF

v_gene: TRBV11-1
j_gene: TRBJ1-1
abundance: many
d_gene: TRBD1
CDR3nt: TGTGCCAGCAGCTTTTCAGGGGGCACTGAAGCTTTCTTT
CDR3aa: CASSFSGGTEAFF

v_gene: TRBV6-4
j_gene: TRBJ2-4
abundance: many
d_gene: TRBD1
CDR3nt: TGTGCCAGCAGTCCGACAGGGGGCGAGTGGAACATTCAGTACTTC
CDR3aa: CASSPTGGEWNIQYF

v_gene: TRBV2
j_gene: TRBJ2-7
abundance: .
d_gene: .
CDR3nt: TGTGCCGGTAGCGAGAAGGTGGAGCAGTACTTC
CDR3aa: CAGSEKVEQYF

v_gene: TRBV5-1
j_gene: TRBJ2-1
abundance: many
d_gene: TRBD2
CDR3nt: TGCGCCAGCAGCTTTTGGGGTAGCGGGAGCTATGAGCAGTTCTTC
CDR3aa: CASSFWGSGSYEQFF

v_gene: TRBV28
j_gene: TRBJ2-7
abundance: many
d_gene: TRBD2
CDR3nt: TGTGCCAGCAGTTTGGGGGGGAGCGTCTACGAGCAGTACTTC
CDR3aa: CASSLGGSVYEQYF

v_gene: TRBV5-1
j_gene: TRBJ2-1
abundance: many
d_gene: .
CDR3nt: TGCGCCAGCAGCCCTCAGGGGCCCTACAATGAGCAGTTCTTC
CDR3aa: CASSPQGPYNEQFF

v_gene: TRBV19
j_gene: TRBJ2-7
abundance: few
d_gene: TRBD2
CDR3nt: TGTGCCAGTTCCCGCGGGGGGATATACGAGCAGTACTTC
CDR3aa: CASSRGGIYEQYF

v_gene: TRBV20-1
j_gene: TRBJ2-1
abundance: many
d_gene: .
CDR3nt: TGCAGTGCTAGAGAGGGCAGGGACTACAATGAGCAGTTCTTC
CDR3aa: CSAREGRDYNEQFF

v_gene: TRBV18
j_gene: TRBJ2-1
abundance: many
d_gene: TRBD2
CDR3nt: TGTGCCAGCTCCCCTCCAGCGGGAGGGCCCGGTGTTGAGCAGTTCTTC
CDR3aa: CASSPPAGGPGVEQFF